This T cell receptor beta chain was sequenced in a study of T cell responses to AZD1222 COVID-19 vaccine. As to this clone: Its antigen is unknown.

Study conclusions and caveats: It should be noted that donors were predominantly white British and more often female, and clonal diversity was possibly underestimated. Repertoires were obtained solely post-peak T cell response. Close to half of spike-specific TCRs reportedly recognize unmutated variant regions. Vaccine-associated CD4 TCRs ranged over spike, dominating at 160-218 and 743-854.

Germline V lookup: CDR1 LGHNA, CDR2 YSLEER. The CDR3 consists of 14 residues. The junction had 7 bases not matched to a gene; V was cut back by 6 bases and J by 7 bases. TCRdb keeps only in-frame clones here, not all; method: immunoSEQ multiplex PCR. This table has some 180,000 clones, 75% to 90% appearing once. The input for sequencing was peripheral blood, taken on day 0 of AZD1222 vaccination. The chain couples TRBV4-3 to TRBJ2-4; 9 positions agree with TRBD2. The receptor comes from an adult in good health. The DNA of the CDR3 is TGCGCCAGCAGTCTTAGCGGGAGTTCGAACATTCAGTACTTC. Translation gives CASSLSGSSNIQYF.